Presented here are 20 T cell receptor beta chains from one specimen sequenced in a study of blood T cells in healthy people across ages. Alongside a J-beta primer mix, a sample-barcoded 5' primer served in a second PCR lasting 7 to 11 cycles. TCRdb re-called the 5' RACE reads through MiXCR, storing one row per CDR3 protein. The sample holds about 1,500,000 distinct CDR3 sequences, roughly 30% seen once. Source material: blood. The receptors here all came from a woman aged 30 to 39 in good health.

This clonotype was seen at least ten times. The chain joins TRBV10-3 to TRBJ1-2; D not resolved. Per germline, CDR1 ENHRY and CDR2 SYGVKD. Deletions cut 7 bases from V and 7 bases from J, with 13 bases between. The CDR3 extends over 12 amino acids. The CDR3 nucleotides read TGTGCCATCACGTCCCGAGGAAGTGGCTACACCTTC. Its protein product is CAITSRGSGYTF.

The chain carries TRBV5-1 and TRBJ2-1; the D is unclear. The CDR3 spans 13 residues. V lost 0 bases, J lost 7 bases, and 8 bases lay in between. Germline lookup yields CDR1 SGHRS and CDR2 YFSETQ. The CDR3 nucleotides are TGCGCCAGCAGCTTGGAAGGGTCGAATGAGCAGTTCTTC. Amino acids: CASSLEGSNEQFF.

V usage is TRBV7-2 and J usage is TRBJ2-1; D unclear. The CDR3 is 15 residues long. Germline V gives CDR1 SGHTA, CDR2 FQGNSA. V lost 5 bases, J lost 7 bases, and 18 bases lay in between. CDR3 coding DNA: TGTGCCAGCAGCCCACAACGTTATGGGGAAAATGAGCAGTTCTTC. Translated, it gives CASSPQRYGENEQFF.

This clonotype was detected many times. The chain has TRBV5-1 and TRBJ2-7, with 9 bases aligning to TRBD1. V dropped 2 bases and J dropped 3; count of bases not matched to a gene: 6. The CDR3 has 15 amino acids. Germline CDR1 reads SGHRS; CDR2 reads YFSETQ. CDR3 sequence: CASSFPDRGNYEQYF. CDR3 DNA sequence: TGCGCCAGCAGCTTCCCGGACAGGGGAAACTACGAGCAGTACTTC.

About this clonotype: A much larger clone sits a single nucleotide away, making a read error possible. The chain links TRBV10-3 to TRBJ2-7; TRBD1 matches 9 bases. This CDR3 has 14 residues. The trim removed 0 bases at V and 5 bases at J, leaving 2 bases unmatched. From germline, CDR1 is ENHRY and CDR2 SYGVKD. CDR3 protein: CAISESGDRDEQYF. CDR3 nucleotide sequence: TGTGCCATCAGTGAGTCTGGGGACAGGGACGAGCAGTACTTC.

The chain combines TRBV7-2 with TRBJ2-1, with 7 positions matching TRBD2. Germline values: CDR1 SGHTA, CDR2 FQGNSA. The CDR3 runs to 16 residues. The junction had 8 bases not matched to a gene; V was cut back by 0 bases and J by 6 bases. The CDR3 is CASSLAPSGDFNEQFF. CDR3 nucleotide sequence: TGTGCCAGCAGCTTAGCGCCAAGCGGGGATTTCAATGAGCAGTTCTTC.

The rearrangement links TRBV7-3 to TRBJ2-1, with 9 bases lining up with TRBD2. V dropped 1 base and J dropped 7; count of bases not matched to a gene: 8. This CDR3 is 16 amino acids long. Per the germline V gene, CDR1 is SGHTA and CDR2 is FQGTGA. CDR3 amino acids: CASSLIGGGARNEQFF. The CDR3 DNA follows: TGTGCCAGCAGCTTAATTGGCGGGGGGGCCCGAAATGAGCAGTTCTTC. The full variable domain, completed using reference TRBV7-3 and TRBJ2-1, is GAGVSQTPSNKVTEKGKYVELRCDPISGHTALYWYRQSLGQGPEFLIYFQGTGAADDSGLPNDRFFAVRPEGSVSTLKIQRTERGDSAVYLCASSLIGGGARNEQFFGPGTRLTVL.

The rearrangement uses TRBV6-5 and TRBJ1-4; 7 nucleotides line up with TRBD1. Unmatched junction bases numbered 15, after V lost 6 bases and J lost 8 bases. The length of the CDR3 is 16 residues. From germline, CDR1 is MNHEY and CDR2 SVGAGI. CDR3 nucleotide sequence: TGTGCCAGCAGAAGAGGGACAGCTAATCCGGGGGAAAAACTGTTTTTT. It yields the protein CASRRGTANPGEKLFF.

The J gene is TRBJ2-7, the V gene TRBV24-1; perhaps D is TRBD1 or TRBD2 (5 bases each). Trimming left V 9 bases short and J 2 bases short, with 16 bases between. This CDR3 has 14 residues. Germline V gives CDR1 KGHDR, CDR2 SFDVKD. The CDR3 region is CATSAGTTAYEQYF. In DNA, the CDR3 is TGTGCCACCTCAGCCGGGACCACAGCCTACGAGCAGTACTTC.

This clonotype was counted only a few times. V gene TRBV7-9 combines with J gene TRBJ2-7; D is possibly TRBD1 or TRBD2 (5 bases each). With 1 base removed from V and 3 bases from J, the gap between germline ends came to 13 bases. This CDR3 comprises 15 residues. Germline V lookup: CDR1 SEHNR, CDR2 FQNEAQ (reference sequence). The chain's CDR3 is CASSLVFRGSYEQYF. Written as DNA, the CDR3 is TGTGCCAGCAGCTTAGTATTTCGGGGCAGCTACGAGCAGTACTTC.

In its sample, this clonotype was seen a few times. The CDR3 here is CASSLTMEQFF. CDR3 DNA: TGTGCCAGCAGCTTAACGATGGAGCAGTTCTTC. This chain uses TRBV7-2 with TRBJ2-1; D is unresolved. Trimming cost V 2 bases and J 10 bases, with 6 bases left between them. This CDR3 has 11 residues. The germline V gene encodes CDR1 SGHTA and CDR2 FQGNSA.

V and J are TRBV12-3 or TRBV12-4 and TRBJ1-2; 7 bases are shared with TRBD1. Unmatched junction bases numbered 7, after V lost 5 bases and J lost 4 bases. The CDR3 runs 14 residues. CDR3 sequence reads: CASSTQTGVYGYTF. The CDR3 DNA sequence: TGTGCCAGCAGTACCCAAACAGGGGTCTATGGCTACACCTTC.

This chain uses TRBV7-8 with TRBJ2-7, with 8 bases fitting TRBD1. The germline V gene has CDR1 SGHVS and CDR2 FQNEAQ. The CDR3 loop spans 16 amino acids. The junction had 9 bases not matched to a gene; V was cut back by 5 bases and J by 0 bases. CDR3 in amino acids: CASSNAGGFSSYEQYF. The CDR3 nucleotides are TGTGCCAGCAGCAATGCAGGGGGCTTCAGCTCCTACGAGCAGTACTTC.

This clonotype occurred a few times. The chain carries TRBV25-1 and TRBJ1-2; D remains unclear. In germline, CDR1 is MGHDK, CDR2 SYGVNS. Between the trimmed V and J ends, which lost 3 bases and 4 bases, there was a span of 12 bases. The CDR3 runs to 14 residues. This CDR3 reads CASSDYEASYGYTF. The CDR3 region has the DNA TGTGCCAGCAGTGACTATGAAGCAAGCTATGGCTACACCTTC.

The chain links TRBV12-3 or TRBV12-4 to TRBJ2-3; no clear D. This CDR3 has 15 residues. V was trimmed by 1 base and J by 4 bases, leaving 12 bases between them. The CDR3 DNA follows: TGTGCCAGCAGTTTAGGGCTTGTCGAGGCAGATACGCAGTATTTT. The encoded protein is CASSLGLVEADTQYF.

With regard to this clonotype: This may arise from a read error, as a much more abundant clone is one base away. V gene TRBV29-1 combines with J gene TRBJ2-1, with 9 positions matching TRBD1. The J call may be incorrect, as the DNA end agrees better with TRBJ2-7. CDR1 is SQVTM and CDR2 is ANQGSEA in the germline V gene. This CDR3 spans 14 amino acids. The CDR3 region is CSGDRDGSYNEQYF. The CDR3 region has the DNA TGCAGCGGGGACAGGGACGGCTCCTACAATGAGCAGTACTTC.

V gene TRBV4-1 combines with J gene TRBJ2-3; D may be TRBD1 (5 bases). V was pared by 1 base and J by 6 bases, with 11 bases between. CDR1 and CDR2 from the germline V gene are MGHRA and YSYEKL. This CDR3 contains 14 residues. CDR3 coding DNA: TGCGCCAGCAGCCAAGGGCCCAGGGTGGATACGCAGTATTTT. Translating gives CASSQGPRVDTQYF.

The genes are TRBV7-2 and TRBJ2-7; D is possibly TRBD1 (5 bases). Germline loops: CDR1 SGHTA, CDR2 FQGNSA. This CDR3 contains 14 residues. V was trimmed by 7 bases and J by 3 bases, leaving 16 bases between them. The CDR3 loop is CASTTGGALYEQYF. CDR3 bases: TGTGCCAGCACCACAGGTGGGGCCCTCTACGAGCAGTACTTC.

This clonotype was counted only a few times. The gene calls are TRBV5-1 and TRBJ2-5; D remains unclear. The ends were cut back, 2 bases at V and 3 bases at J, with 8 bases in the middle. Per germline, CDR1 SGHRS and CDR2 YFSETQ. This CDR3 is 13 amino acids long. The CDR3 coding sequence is TGCGCCAGCAGCTTTGGAGAAAAAGAGACCCAGTACTTC. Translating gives CASSFGEKETQYF.

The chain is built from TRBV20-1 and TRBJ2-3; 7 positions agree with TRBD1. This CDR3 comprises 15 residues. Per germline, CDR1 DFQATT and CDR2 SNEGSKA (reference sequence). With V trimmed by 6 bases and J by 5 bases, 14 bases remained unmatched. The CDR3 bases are TGCAGTGCCCTACGAAGGACAGGCTCCATAGATACGCAGTATTTT. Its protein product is CSALRRTGSIDTQYF.